This TCR beta chain originates from a study of OX40 agonist ivuxolimab in advanced cancers. Context from the whole study: Ivuxolimab was an agonistic, fully human IgG2 monoclonal antibody directed against OX40 (CD134), a costimulatory receptor. Prior anti-PD-1, anti-PD-L1 or anti-CTLA-4 therapy was permitted, and approximately 39% of dose-escalation patients had received checkpoint inhibitors. Intravenous ivuxolimab was administered to patients every 2 weeks at six dose levels: 0.01, 0.1, 0.3, 1.5, 3 and 10 mg/kg. Partial responses were achieved by three dose-escalation patients, of whom one had hepatocellular carcinoma and two had cutaneous melanoma. Peripheral TCRbeta sequencing was intended to test whether TCR sequence diversity was altered and clonal T-cell expansion was caused by ivuxolimab. In the dose-escalation cohort, roughly 82% of patients were male, and the mean age was 60 years with a range of roughly 23 to 90. Among the approximately 54 dose-escalation patients, some 20 had hepatocellular carcinoma, 15 or so melanoma, 9 renal cell carcinoma and 9 head and neck cancer. The paper describes the monotherapy dose-escalation part (N ≈ 52 patients) of the phase I trial of ivuxolimab. What the authors observed across the whole study: At doses from 0.1 to 3.0 mg/kg, clonal expansion was seen in both CD4+ and CD8+ blood T cells between baseline and week 6. The antigen specificity of the clonally expanded peripheral T cells was not determined. After ivuxolimab, expanded clones were on average more numerous among CD8+ T cells than among CD4+ T cells. Low levels of normalized T-cell clonal expansion were also shown by some nonresponding patients. Partial responders in the 0.1-3.0 mg/kg groups had among the lowest normalized peripheral clonal expansion, especially among CD8+ T cells.

Patients with a history of autoimmune disease or receiving systemic immunosuppression were excluded from the trial. In every dose cohort, peripheral blood was drawn for TCR sequencing at baseline, cycle 4 day 1, and cycle 7 day 1. Samples were obtained from an open-label, multicenter, first-in-human phase I dose-escalation trial of ivuxolimab. The trial enrolled adults with locally advanced or metastatic head and neck squamous cell, hepatocellular, melanoma or renal cell carcinoma. CD4+ and CD8+ T cells were sorted separately from peripheral blood before TCR sequencing. This clone was observed a handful of times. What this receptor recognizes is not known. Base qualities are not recorded, but no much larger clone differs from it by a single base. To sequence the TCRbeta CDR3 region, genomic DNA was isolated from the sorted cells. TCRbeta CDR3 regions were sequenced using the immunoSEQ Assay. TCRdb took over this immuneACCESS table, retaining in-frame rearrangements with V and J assigned. Such tables are incomplete; in checked studies, under half of the missing clones stem from an unresolved V gene, and the remainder is unexplained. The sample profile shows fewer than 65,000 clones; about 88% of them were found once. 6.9% of the sample comes from the top ten.

From a lookup of the germline V gene, CDR1 and CDR2 are MNHNS and SASEGT. V is cut by 4 bases and J by 4 bases, and the space between the germline ends is 13 bases. The CDR3 sequence holds 15 residues, the cysteine and phenylalanine included. Only the CDR3 DNA is retained, 45 bases long and in frame from the first base. The V and J genes are TRBV6-1 and TRBJ1-4; TRBD1 might be the D gene, on 5 matching bases. The starting material was CD4+ or CD8+ T cells sorted from blood, obtained in a trial of the OX40 agonist ivuxolimab. The origin of this receptor is an adult with an advanced solid tumor such as melanoma, head and neck, liver or kidney cancer. The DNA sequence is as follows: TGTGCCAGCAGTGCAGGAGGGGCCGGTAATGAAAAACTGTTTTTT. The encoded protein is CASSAGGAGNEKLFF.